A single sample is the source of the 23 T cell receptor beta chains below, sequenced in a study of T cell responses to AZD1222 COVID-19 vaccine. Measured with immunoSEQ multiplex PCR; TCRdb has only the in-frame clones, and not every one. The sample has more than 80,000 clones; around nine tenths are singletons. The sample was peripheral blood, taken on day 0 of MenACWY control vaccination. Receptor source: an adult in good health.

The CDR3 DNA is TGCGCCAGCAGCTTGGGATTAGGGGGGTACGAGCAGTACTTC. Amino acid sequence: CASSLGLGGYEQYF. The rearrangement uses TRBV5-1 and TRBJ2-7; TRBD1 or TRBD2 may be the D gene (6 bases each). Trimming shortened V by 0 bases and J by 4 bases, and 11 bases separated the two germline ends. CDR1 SGHRS and CDR2 YFSETQ come from the germline V gene. The CDR3 is made up of 14 amino acids. Supplemented by reference TRBV5-1 and TRBJ2-7, the full variable domain reads KAGVTQTPRYLIKTRGQQVTLSCSPISGHRSVSWYQQTPGQGLQFLFEYFSETQRNKGNFPGRFSGRQFSNSRSEMNVSTLELGDSALYLCASSLGLGGYEQYFGPGTRLTVT.

The gene calls are TRBV6-5 and TRBJ1-4; 7 bases agree with TRBD1. Germline V CDR1 and CDR2: MNHEY, SVGAGI. V lost 11 bases, J lost 3 bases, and 9 bases stayed unmatched. The CDR3 runs to 14 residues. CDR3 bases: TGTGCCTCCAGGGGGAGAGTAGCTAATGAAAAACTGTTTTTT. Translated, it gives CASRGRVANEKLFF.

The V call is TRBV12-3 or TRBV12-4, the J call TRBJ1-2; 10 positions match TRBD1. Trimming cost V 5 bases and J 8 bases; bases outside gene matches: 2. This CDR3 comprises 12 residues. This CDR3 reads CASSRDRGGYTF. CDR3 nucleotide sequence: TGTGCCAGCAGTCGGGACAGGGGCGGCTACACCTTC.

This sequence joins TRBV28 and TRBJ2-2; 8 positions match TRBD1. The CDR3 length is 14 residues. J lost 1 base, V lost 10 bases, and 5 bases had no gene match. CDR1 and CDR2 from the germline V gene are MDHEN and SYDVKM. The CDR3 is CATRGTGNTGELFF. The DNA for the CDR3 is TGTGCCACCCGAGGGACAGGGAACACCGGGGAGCTGTTTTTT.

The chain is built from TRBV9 and TRBJ1-1; a weak D match, TRBD1 (5 bases). This CDR3 contains 13 residues. V was pared by 3 bases and J by 4 bases, with 10 bases between. Germline-derived CDR1 and CDR2 are SGDLS and YYNGEE. The DNA of the CDR3 is TGTGCCAGCAGCGAGGGGTCGGGCACTGAAGCTTTCTTT. As protein: CASSEGSGTEAFF.

This sequence joins TRBV15 and TRBJ1-6; D is uncertain. Per the germline V gene, CDR1 is LNHNV and CDR2 is YYDKDF (reference sequence). There are 16 residues in the CDR3. V was trimmed by 3 bases and J by 5 bases, leaving 14 bases between them. This CDR3 reads CATSRGPLRNNSPLHF. For the CDR3, the DNA is TGTGCCACCAGCAGGGGCCCATTGCGGAATAATTCACCCCTCCACTTT. Variable domain in full (rest from reference TRBV15 and TRBJ1-6): DAMVIQNPRYQVTQFGKPVTLSCSQTLNHNVMYWYQQKSSQAPKLLFHYYDKDFNNEADTPDNFQSRRPNTSFCFLDIRSPGLGDTAMYLCATSRGPLRNNSPLHFGNGTRLTVT.

This chain uses TRBV7-9 with TRBJ1-2; D is perhaps TRBD1 (6 bases). Germline V lookup: CDR1 SEHNR, CDR2 FQNEAQ (reference sequence). The CDR3 runs 16 residues. V was cut by 5 bases and J by 8 bases, with 24 bases left in between. The CDR3 here is CASSPPPLTGSWGYTF. Here the CDR3 DNA reads TGTGCCAGCAGCCCACCTCCTCTGACAGGCTCGTGGGGCTACACCTTC.

V gene TRBV2 combines with J gene TRBJ2-2, with 11 positions matching TRBD1. After removal of 5 bases from V and 0 bases from J, the junction contained 8 bases not matched to a gene. The germline V gene encodes CDR1 SNHLY and CDR2 FYNNEI. This CDR3 region has 18 residues. The chain's CDR3 is CASSTGQGATTNTGELFF. For the CDR3, the DNA is TGTGCCAGCAGTACCGGACAGGGGGCTACAACGAACACCGGGGAGCTGTTTTTT.

The J gene is TRBJ2-7, the V gene TRBV7-2; 10 bases match TRBD1. With V trimmed by 5 bases and J by 2 bases, 6 bases remained unmatched. The CDR3 consists of 15 residues. Germline lookup yields CDR1 SGHTA and CDR2 FQGNSA. The CDR3 region is CASSITGTGAYEQYF. CDR3 coding DNA: TGTGCCAGCAGCATCACCGGGACAGGGGCCTACGAGCAGTACTTC.

This rearrangement joins TRBV18 to TRBJ1-1, with 8 bases lining up with TRBD1. The CDR3 runs to 16 residues. Germline assignment: CDR1 KGHSH and CDR2 LQKENI. The ends lost 2 bases at V and 1 base at J; junction bases unmatched: 6. CDR3 amino acids: CASSPGTGGQNTEAFF. The CDR3 DNA follows: TGTGCCAGCTCACCAGGAACAGGGGGACAGAACACTGAAGCTTTCTTT. Using reference TRBV18 and TRBJ1-1 for the parts outside the CDR3, the full variable domain is NAGVMQNPRHLVRRRGQEARLRCSPMKGHSHVYWYRQLPEEGLKFMVYLQKENIIDESGMPKERFSAEFPKEGPSILRIQQVVRGDSAAYFCASSPGTGGQNTEAFFGQGTRLTVV.

This chain links TRBV9 with TRBJ1-5, with D unclear. The V gene lost 0 bases and the J gene lost 0 bases, with 7 bases spanning the gap. This CDR3 has 15 residues. Germline V gives CDR1 SGDLS, CDR2 YYNGEE. CDR3: CASSVEGFSNQPQHF. CDR3 DNA: TGTGCCAGCAGCGTAGAAGGGTTTAGCAATCAGCCCCAGCATTTT.

V is TRBV29-1 and J is TRBJ1-4; TRBD1 agrees at 7 bases. The germline V gene has CDR1 SQVTM and CDR2 ANQGSEA. Trimming at V came to 6 bases and at J to 4 bases, leaving 8 bases not matched to a gene. There are 14 residues in the CDR3. CDR3 nucleotides: TGCAGCGTCCAACCACAGGGGAGTAATGAAAAACTGTTTTTT. Translated, it gives CSVQPQGSNEKLFF.

Only a few counts were recorded for this clone. The CDR3 sequence: CASSFSDSNTEAFF. The CDR3, as DNA: TGTGCCAGTAGCTTTAGTGATTCAAACACTGAAGCTTTCTTT. This chain connects TRBV19 to TRBJ1-1; D unresolved. This CDR3 region has 14 residues. Germline-derived CDR1 and CDR2 are LNHDA and SQIVND (reference sequence). Trimming shortened V by 6 bases and J by 2 bases, and 13 bases separated the two germline ends.

This clone appeared a single time. V usage is TRBV6-5 and J usage is TRBJ2-7; weak D call: TRBD2 (6 bases). Per germline, CDR1 MNHEY and CDR2 SVGAGI. This CDR3 is built from 13 residues. Trimming removed 4 bases from V and 2 bases from J, with 9 bases in between. The CDR3 reads CASSSGVTYEQYF. The CDR3 DNA is TGTGCCAGCAGTTCGGGGGTGACCTACGAGCAGTACTTC.

This clone is a singleton in its sample. The J gene is TRBJ2-2, the V gene TRBV11-3; the D gene is possibly TRBD1 (6 bases). The germline V gene has CDR1 SGHNT and CDR2 YENEEA. V lost 4 bases to trimming and J lost 7 bases, with 10 bases between them. The CDR3 consists of 13 residues. CDR3 nucleotides: TGTGCCAGCAGCTCAACAGGGCGCGGGGAGCTGTTTTTT. Translation: CASSSTGRGELFF.

This clone turned up a few times. The V and J genes are TRBV28 and TRBJ1-3; D ambiguous. Germline lookup yields CDR1 MDHEN and CDR2 SYDVKM. V was clipped by 0 bases and J by 2 bases, with 11 bases between them. There are 16 residues in the CDR3. CDR3 sequence reads: CASSLWAGMTGNTIYF. DNA of the CDR3: TGTGCCAGCAGTTTATGGGCCGGGATGACTGGAAACACCATATATTTT.

This clone was observed once. This chain links TRBV10-3 with TRBJ1-2, with D hard to call. Germline V gene data show CDR1 as ENHRY and CDR2 as SYGVKD. The CDR3 spans 13 residues. V was cut by 7 bases and J by 8 bases, with 17 bases left in between. The CDR3 DNA reads as TGTGCCATCACCTTTAGCGACTCGAACGGCTACACCTTC. Translated: CAITFSDSNGYTF.

This clone was seen repeatedly, ten times or more. The chain links TRBV19 to TRBJ2-7; TRBD1 agrees at 8 bases. The V gene end was trimmed by 9 bases and the J gene end by 5 bases; junction bases not matched to a gene: 12. The CDR3 loop spans 14 amino acids. From germline, CDR1 is LNHDA and CDR2 SQIVND (reference sequence). DNA for the CDR3: TGTGCCAGCTCCGTCCGGACAGGGCCGAACGAGCAGTACTTC. Its translation: CASSVRTGPNEQYF.

The gene calls are TRBV11-3 and TRBJ2-3; no firm D call. V lost 1 base and J lost 2, with 7 bases in between. There are 14 residues in the CDR3. The V gene's germline CDR1 is SGHNT and CDR2 YENEEA. Here the CDR3 reads CASSLGEITDTQYF. The CDR3 DNA reads TGTGCCAGCAGCTTAGGGGAAATCACAGATACGCAGTATTTT.

This clone was counted between two and nine times. This chain's CDR3 is CASSQRSGEDGYTF. The CDR3 nucleotides read TGTGCCAGCAGCCAAAGAAGTGGGGAGGACGGCTACACCTTC. This chain links TRBV7-9 with TRBJ1-2; D gene unclear. CDR1 is SEHNR and CDR2 is FQNEAQ in the germline V gene (reference sequence). Trimming cost V 5 bases and J 8 bases, with 18 bases left between them. The CDR3 is 14 residues long.

The rearrangement links TRBV11-2 to TRBJ2-1, with D uncertain. The CDR3 is 15 residues long. CDR1 is SGHAT, CDR2 FQNNGV, per germline. The germline V and J ends were trimmed by 6 bases and 1 base, with 13 bases remaining between them. CDR3 nucleotide sequence: TGTGCCAGCAGTGAGACACGCGGTTCCTACAATGAGCAGTTCTTC. Its protein is CASSETRGSYNEQFF.

This sequence joins TRBV30 and TRBJ1-2; D call uncertain. V lost 2 bases, J lost 4 bases, and 8 bases lay in between. Germline CDR1 GTSNPN, CDR2 SVGIG (reference sequence). This CDR3 is built from 12 residues. CDR3 loop: CAWSPARYGYTF. In DNA form, the CDR3 reads TGTGCCTGGAGTCCGGCCCGCTATGGCTACACCTTC.

The chain is built from TRBV5-1 and TRBJ1-1; D gene uncertain. V was shortened by 4 bases and J by 3 bases, with 16 bases between the two germline ends. Germline assignment: CDR1 SGHRS and CDR2 YFSETQ. The CDR3 is made up of 15 amino acids. CDR3 region: CASSLDTGGYTEAFF. CDR3 coding DNA: TGCGCCAGCAGCCTCGACACGGGAGGGTACACTGAAGCTTTCTTT.